This T cell receptor beta chain was obtained from a study of cytomegalovirus exposure and HLA in healthy donors. Looked up from germline, CDR1 is ENHRY and CDR2 is SYGVKD. After removal of 3 bases from V and 2 bases from J, the junction contained 8 bases not matched to a gene. This CDR3 is 16 amino acids long. The data were produced by immunoSEQ multiplex PCR, yet TCRdb's version contains in-frame clones alone and is incomplete. The sample includes 55,000 to 75,000 clones, almost 95% of them seen just once. The chain employs TRBV10-3 and TRBJ2-7, with 9 nucleotides matching TRBD2. The receptor's source is a young man in good health and CMV-seropositive. Sequencing input: PBMCs. In DNA form, the CDR3 reads TGTGCCATCAGTGACGTTGAGACTAGCGGCCCCTACGAGCAGTACTTC. It specifies CAISDVETSGPYEQYF.